The text below deals with one TCR beta chain. Sequenced by immunoSEQ multiplex PCR; TCRdb stores in-frame clones only, minus some. Found here are 48,000 or so clones, 85% to 95% of them singletons; the top ten hold around 0.91%. The data derive from a study of T cell changes during pregnancy in multiple sclerosis. The V end was cut by 3 bases, the J end by 5 bases, with 17 bases between. There are 15 residues in the CDR3. Germline V gene data show CDR1 as MGHRA and CDR2 as YSYEKL. The specimen was CD4+ T cells from peripheral blood mononuclear cells, collected in the second trimester of pregnancy. The chain has TRBV4-1 and TRBJ2-7, with D hard to call. The TCR comes from a female donor in good health, enrolled as a control in a pregnancy study. CDR3 bases: TGCGCCAGCAGCCAGCCAACAAGGAGTTTCCACGAGCAGTACTTC. Amino acid sequence: CASSQPTRSFHEQYF.